These T cell receptor beta chains were read from a single sample in a study of OX40 agonist ivuxolimab in advanced cancers. Assay: immunoSEQ multiplex PCR; the TCRdb copy retains only in-frame clones and omits some. The data show roughly 71,000 clones, 88% seen once. Sample: CD4+ or CD8+ T cells sorted from blood, taken in a trial of the OX40 agonist ivuxolimab. The source of these receptors is an adult with an advanced solid tumor such as melanoma, head and neck, liver or kidney cancer. The CDR3 runs from the conserved cysteine through the conserved F or W.

TRBV7-8	12	TRBJ2-7	CASSSQGYEQYF
TRBV4-1	16	TRBJ2-7	CASSLATDSMSYEQYF
TRBV5-1	16	TRBJ1-5	CASSLGGVNSNQPQHF
TRBV7-6	14	TRBJ2-5	CASSLATSAETQYF
TRBV10-3	15	-	CAISEREGAAYEQYF
TRBV5-4	12	TRBJ1-1	CASSLEGPEAFF
TRBV27	15	TRBJ2-7	CASSLTGTGIYEQYF
TRBV18	13	TRBJ1-2	CASGQGWDYGYTF
TRBV11-3	16	TRBJ2-2	CASSIRQGPNTGELFF
TRBV5-1	14	TRBJ1-1	CASSQRQGPTEAFF
TRBV19	17	TRBJ2-6	CASSPVEGGPGANVLTF
TRBV9	15	TRBJ1-5	CASSVGPTPNQPQHF
TRBV7-6	14	TRBJ2-7	CASSPRDSLYEQYF
TRBV2	14	TRBJ1-2	CASSEEAGDYGYTF
TRBV6-5	15	TRBJ1-2	CASSGGTENNYGYTF
TRBV10-2	15	TRBJ2-7	CASSTNTGDVHEQYF
TRBV7-9	14	TRBJ2-3	CASSPLGAPDTQYF
TRBV7-2	13	TRBJ2-2	CASSYQNTGELFF
TRBV7-7	15	TRBJ1-3	CASSMGTGKGNTIYF
TRBV19	15	TRBJ1-1	CASHRREQMNTEAFF
TRBV5-1	16	TRBJ2-2	CASSPEGTGGPGELFF
TRBV11-2	15	TRBJ2-3	CASSFQAGGADTQYF
TRBV5-4	14	TRBJ1-2	CASSPTVGMDGYTF
TRBV6-5	13	TRBJ2-7	CASTAGGFYEQYF
TRBV27	16	TRBJ2-2	CASIPLAGAYTGELFF
TRBV6-1	13	TRBJ2-7	CASQTGTSYEQYF